This passage covers 12 T cell receptor beta chains from one sample sequenced in a study of PD-1 blockade in classical Hodgkin lymphoma (TCRdb year 2020). Libraries were made using the immunoSEQ multiplex PCR assay. TCRdb took over this immuneACCESS table, retaining in-frame rearrangements with V and J assigned. Such tables are incomplete; in checked studies, under half of the missing clones stem from an unresolved V gene, and the remainder is unexplained. This sample lists 17,000 or so clones; 80% to 90% were detected once. Jointly, the top ten make up 6.5% to 10% of the sample. Sample time point, as interpreted from the label and publication: newly diagnosed, previously untreated cHL patient sample. Sequenced: peripheral blood mononuclear cells (PBMCs). Receptors were obtained from a human donor with classical Hodgkin lymphoma.

In this sample, this clone turned up a few times. The chain joins TRBV10-2 to TRBJ2-2; 11 bases fit TRBD2. The trim removed 8 bases at V and 1 base at J, leaving 6 bases unmatched. The CDR3 totals 16 residues. The germline V gene encodes CDR1 WSHSY and CDR2 SAAADI. This CDR3 reads CASSRLAGKNTGELFF. The CDR3 coding sequence is TGCGCCAGCTCGCGACTAGCGGGGAAGAACACCGGGGAGCTGTTTTTT.

This clone appeared once. CDR3 amino acids: CASSEALPRSLFGTQYF. In DNA, the CDR3 is TGTGCCAGCAGTGAAGCGCTTCCTAGGTCCCTGTTTGGGACCCAGTACTTC. The J gene is TRBJ2-5, the V gene TRBV2; D is undetermined. The ends were cut back, 0 bases at V and 7 bases at J, with 21 bases in the middle. Germline lookup yields CDR1 SNHLY and CDR2 FYNNEI. This CDR3 is 17 amino acids long.

This clone occurred once. This chain uses TRBV7-8 with TRBJ2-5; no reliable D call. The germline V gene has CDR1 SGHVS and CDR2 FQNEAQ. V was clipped by 4 bases and J by 0 bases, with 9 bases between them. The CDR3 has 14 amino acids. The CDR3 reads CASSSGRHQETQYF. CDR3 bases: TGTGCCAGCAGCTCCGGACGCCACCAAGAGACCCAGTACTTC.

The chain is built from TRBV28 and TRBJ2-2; 11 bases agree with TRBD2. There are 14 residues in the CDR3. Germline CDR1 and CDR2: MDHEN and SYDVKM. V lost 6 bases to trimming and J lost 7 bases; unmatched junction nucleotides: 4. The CDR3 sequence: CASRIAGGDGELFF. The CDR3 nucleotides read TGTGCCAGCAGAATAGCGGGAGGGGACGGGGAGCTGTTTTTT.

This clone was picked up a small number of times. The CDR3: CASSALRRASGNTIYF. The DNA for the CDR3 is TGTGCCAGCAGTGCCCTTAGGAGGGCGTCTGGAAACACCATATATTTT. The rearrangement links TRBV6-1 to TRBJ1-3, with unresolved D. Trimming stripped 4 bases from V and 1 base from J, with 14 bases between. The CDR3 totals 16 residues. Looked up from germline, CDR1 is MNHNS and CDR2 is SASEGT.

The chain employs TRBV15 and TRBJ1-2, with TRBD1 as a possible D gene (5 bases). Trimming stripped 0 bases from V and 4 bases from J, with 12 bases between. This CDR3 has 15 residues. CDR1 is LNHNV and CDR2 is YYDKDF in the germline V gene (reference sequence). DNA for the CDR3: TGTGCCACCAGCAGAGAGGGGCAGCCTTCCTATGGCTACACCTTC. Encoded protein: CATSREGQPSYGYTF.

The chain recombines TRBV9 with TRBJ2-7; D call uncertain. The CDR3 totals 17 residues. CDR1 SGDLS and CDR2 YYNGEE come from the germline V gene. Trimming left V 0 bases short and J 3 bases short, with 19 bases between. CDR3 loop: CASSVGIRTNAFYEQYF. The DNA for the CDR3 is TGTGCCAGCAGCGTAGGAATCAGGACCAATGCCTTCTACGAGCAGTACTTC.

The chain carries TRBV27 and TRBJ1-5, with D possibly matching TRBD1 (6 bases). V lost 6 bases and J 6 bases, leaving 21 bases between the germline ends. CDR3 length: 16 amino acids. The germline V gene has CDR1 MNHEY and CDR2 SMNVEV (reference sequence). The CDR3 DNA reads TGTGCCAGCAGCTATTCCCGTGACAGGTTTGCTCAGCCCCAGCATTTT. Translating gives CASSYSRDRFAQPQHF.

V and J are TRBV29-1 and TRBJ2-7; TRBD2 matches at 12 bases. CDR1 and CDR2 from the germline V gene are SQVTM and ANQGSEA. J lost 6 bases, V lost 4 bases, and 7 bases had no gene match. CDR3 length: 14 amino acids. The CDR3 loop reads CSVGLAGVPGEQYF. CDR3 DNA: TGCAGCGTTGGACTAGCGGGAGTCCCGGGCGAGCAGTACTTC.

This clone was detected once. The chain carries TRBV6-5 and TRBJ2-7; D is perhaps TRBD1 (5 bases). Looked up from germline, CDR1 is MNHEY and CDR2 is SVGAGI. V was shortened by 6 bases and J by 3 bases, with 9 bases between the two germline ends. This CDR3 is built from 12 residues. The chain's CDR3 is CASSRQGYEQYF. The CDR3 DNA follows: TGTGCCAGCAGCCGCCAGGGCTACGAGCAGTACTTC.

The sample holds a few counts of this clone. The genes are TRBV9 and TRBJ2-3; TRBD1 might be the D (5 bases). The CDR3 covers 17 residues. The germline CDR1 and CDR2 sequences are SGDLS and YYNGEE. Trimming removed 0 bases at V and 4 bases at J, with 18 bases between. The CDR3 reads CASSVGVQGMAADTQYF. In nucleotides, the CDR3 is TGTGCCAGCAGCGTAGGAGTTCAGGGAATGGCCGCAGATACGCAGTATTTT.

The chain links TRBV5-8 to TRBJ2-5; TRBD1 might be the D (5 bases). V was cut by 0 bases and J by 5 bases, with 14 bases left in between. This CDR3 has 15 residues. CDR1 is SGHTS, CDR2 YDEGEE, per germline. CDR3 in amino acids: CASSLVQGELETQYF. CDR3 nucleotides: TGTGCCAGCAGCTTGGTTCAGGGTGAATTGGAGACCCAGTACTTC.